These 11 T cell receptor beta chains were all obtained from the same sample, sequenced in a study of blood T cells in healthy people across ages. Then a second PCR, running roughly 7 to 11 cycles, was carried out with a sample-barcoded 5' primer and a J-beta primer mix. TCRdb re-called the 5' RACE reads with MiXCR, one entry per CDR3 protein. This table has over 950,000 distinct CDR3 sequences, less than 45% appearing once. The specimen was blood. These TCRs come from a man aged 18 to 29 in good health.

This rearrangement joins TRBV2 to TRBJ1-2, with no clear D. This CDR3 region has 14 residues. CDR1 SNHLY and CDR2 FYNNEI come from the germline V gene. The ends were cut back, 2 bases at V and 3 bases at J, with 10 bases in the middle. CDR3 residues: CASSESARDYGYTF. The CDR3 region has the DNA TGTGCCAGCAGTGAAAGCGCGAGGGACTATGGCTACACCTTC.

This clonotype was counted a few times. The chain joins TRBV3-1 to TRBJ2-2, with 10 positions matching TRBD1. Germline V gene sequence: CDR1 LGHDT, CDR2 YNNKEL (reference sequence). J lost 5 bases, V lost 2 bases, and 8 bases had no gene match. This CDR3 is built from 17 residues. CDR3 DNA sequence: TGTGCCAGCAGCCAACAGAGACAGGGGGCACGAACCGGGGAGCTGTTTTTT. This translates into CASSQQRQGARTGELFF.

The J gene is TRBJ2-4, the V gene TRBV20-1; the D gene is possibly TRBD1 (6 bases). Gene TRBJ2-5 matches the end of the DNA better, so the J call may be wrong. The CDR3 has 15 amino acids. The germline gives CDR1 DFQATT, CDR2 SNEGSKA (reference sequence). The CDR3 DNA reads as TGCAGTGCTAGAGCCCCACAGGGTACGTCGGAGACCCAGTACTTC. Its translation is CSARAPQGTSETQYF.

Points on this clonotype: No DNA is shown, since the ends of the CDR3 on it are uncertain; the CDR3 is the one TCRdb lists. The V gene is TRBV7-2, the J gene TRBJ1-2; the table's D call, TRBD1, has no DNA check behind it. The length of the CDR3 is 15 amino acids, counting both ends. Germline V CDR1 and CDR2: SGHTA, FQGNSA. The CDR3 is CASSLFGQGADERYF.

A few counts support this clonotype. The CDR3 sequence: CASSLTGGYSNQPQHF. The CDR3 nucleotides are TGTGCCAGCAGTCTGACAGGGGGTTATAGCAATCAGCCCCAGCATTTT. The V gene is TRBV27, the J gene TRBJ1-5; 9 bases agree with TRBD1. V was clipped by 5 bases and J by 0 bases; unmatched bases: 5. The CDR3 consists of 16 residues. Germline values: CDR1 MNHEY, CDR2 SMNVEV (reference sequence).

The CDR3 DNA reads as TGTGCCAGCAGTGACGGGACAGGGAGGGAGGAGACCCAGTACTTC. Residues: CASSDGTGREETQYF. V is TRBV12-3 or TRBV12-4 and J is TRBJ2-5; 9 positions agree with TRBD1. This CDR3 is built from 15 residues. After removal of 5 bases from V and 5 bases from J, the junction contained 9 bases not matched to a gene.

This clonotype appeared a few times. The V call is TRBV6-6, the J call TRBJ1-2, with D tentatively TRBD1 (5 bases). CDR3 size: 17 residues. Germline CDR1 is MNHNY and CDR2 is SVGAGI (reference sequence). V lost 1 base to trimming and J lost 2 bases, with 17 bases between them. CDR3 nucleotide sequence: TGTGCCAGCAGTTACTACTCCGCGGGGGAGGTCAACTATGGCTACACCTTC. Amino acid sequence: CASSYYSAGEVNYGYTF.

This clonotype was counted between two and nine times. V and J are TRBV20-1 and TRBJ2-3; D is undetermined. The CDR3 is 14 amino acids. V was trimmed by 0 bases and J by 6 bases, leaving 13 bases between them. The germline CDR1 and CDR2 sequences are DFQATT and SNEGSKA (reference sequence). CDR3 bases: TGCAGTGCTAGAGATTCGAAAAGGGCCGATACGCAGTATTTT. Amino acid sequence: CSARDSKRADTQYF.

The chain uses TRBV9 and TRBJ2-3; possible D gene TRBD1, 6 bases. The CDR3 is made up of 14 amino acids. V lost 6 bases and J 0 bases, leaving 11 bases between the germline ends. Germline CDR1 reads SGDLS; CDR2 reads YYNGEE. CDR3 sequence: CASNGQTSTDTQYF. The CDR3 DNA is TGTGCCAGCAATGGACAGACTAGCACAGATACGCAGTATTTT.

This clonotype was detected many times. The rearrangement links TRBV2 to TRBJ1-2, with D uncertain. V was clipped by 1 base and J by 7 bases, with 1 base between them. The germline gives CDR1 SNHLY, CDR2 FYNNEI. The CDR3 contains 10 residues. CDR3 protein: CASSEGGYTF. In DNA form, the CDR3 reads TGTGCCAGCAGTGAAGGTGGCTACACCTTC.

This clonotype was found a few times. The rearrangement uses TRBV6-2 or TRBV6-3 and TRBJ2-3; tentatively, D is TRBD1 (6 bases). The CDR3 covers 14 residues. From germline, CDR1 is MNHEY and CDR2 SVGEGT. Between the trimmed V and J ends, which lost 8 bases and 5 bases, there was a span of 17 bases. CDR3 amino acids: CASLGAQPRDTQYF. The CDR3 DNA reads as TGTGCCAGCTTGGGGGCCCAACCGAGAGATACGCAGTATTTT.